Following are 29 T cell receptor beta chains from one sample sequenced in a study of Graves' ophthalmopathy and Graves' hyperthyroidism. The authors amplified TCR beta CDR3 regions from RNA transcripts. HTBI primers served in a first-round RT-PCR, which a second-round multiplex PCR followed. TCRdb fed the multiplex PCR reads into MiXCR, producing one record per CDR3 protein. The table has 300,000 to 400,000 distinct CDR3 sequences, about a sixth seen once; the top ten hold around 2.4%. Material for sequencing was peripheral blood. These receptors originate from an adult woman with stable Graves' hyperthyroidism.

This clonotype showed up many times. The V and J genes are TRBV6-1 and TRBJ2-7; the D is unclear. Trimming took off 10 bases at V and 2 bases at J, with 21 bases between the two ends. The V gene's germline CDR1 is MNHNS and CDR2 SASEGT. There are 15 residues in the CDR3. This CDR3 reads CATQRMVQETYEQYF. CDR3 bases: TGTGCCACCCAAAGGATGGTGCAGGAGACCTACGAGCAGTACTTC.

This clonotype showed up just a few times. The V gene is TRBV3-1, the J gene TRBJ1-1, with D possibly matching TRBD1 (5 bases). The germline gives CDR1 LGHDT, CDR2 YNNKEL (reference sequence). The CDR3 loop spans 14 amino acids. Trimming shortened V by 4 bases and J by 10 bases, and 19 bases separated the two germline ends. The CDR3 loop reads CASSPPLRSGGAFF. CDR3 nucleotides: TGTGCCAGCAGCCCCCCGCTTCGATCCGGGGGAGCTTTCTTT.

For this clonotype: This clone may be a read error of a much larger clone one base away. The chain carries TRBV6-5 and TRBJ1-6, with 7 bases matching TRBD1. CDR1 is MNHEY and CDR2 is SVGAGI in the germline V gene. The CDR3 extends over 15 amino acids. The CDR3 DNA is TGTGCCGGCAGTTACAACAGGGGTGGTAATTCACCCCTCCACTTT. Translating it yields CAGSYNRGGNSPLHF.

This clonotype was recorded many times. The chain carries TRBV27 and TRBJ1-6; D remains unclear. V lost 3 bases, J lost 8 bases, and 14 bases lay in between. The CDR3 sequence is 15 residues long. Per the germline V gene, CDR1 is MNHEY and CDR2 is SMNVEV (reference sequence). The CDR3 DNA sequence: TGTGCCAGCAGTTTTTACCCGCCACGCGATTCACCCCTCCACTTT. Residues: CASSFYPPRDSPLHF.

At least ten counts were recorded for this clonotype. V and J are TRBV6-5 and TRBJ2-5; D possibly corresponds to TRBD1 (6 bases). With 5 bases removed from V and 2 bases from J, the gap between germline ends came to 24 bases. The germline V gene encodes CDR1 MNHEY and CDR2 SVGAGI. There are 18 residues in the CDR3. The CDR3, as DNA: TGTGCCAGCAGTACTGGACAACTTCGGGACACCAAACAAGAGACCCAGTACTTC. This gives the protein CASSTGQLRDTKQETQYF.

This clonotype showed up many times. This chain connects TRBV7-2 to TRBJ2-7, with 11 positions matching TRBD1. J lost 6 bases, V lost 6 bases, and 13 bases had no gene match. Germline CDR1 reads SGHTA; CDR2 reads FQGNSA. The CDR3 length is 16 residues. The CDR3 nucleotides are TGTGCCAGCAGAGACCAACCCGGGACAGGGGGACGCGAGCAGTACTTC. Its protein product is CASRDQPGTGGREQYF.

This clonotype was seen ten or more times. The V call is TRBV30, the J call TRBJ1-5; TRBD1 might be the D (6 bases). The CDR3 has 15 residues. Per the germline V gene, CDR1 is GTSNPN and CDR2 is SVGIG (reference sequence). Between the trimmed V and J ends, which lost 2 bases and 2 bases, there was a span of 13 bases. CDR3 protein: CAWSLGGGGNQPQHF. The CDR3 DNA is TGTGCCTGGAGTCTCGGAGGGGGAGGCAATCAGCCCCAGCATTTT.

This clonotype was seen a handful of times. A much larger clonotype is one base distant, so this may be a read error. This sequence joins TRBV3-1 and TRBJ2-2, with 7 nucleotides matching TRBD1. There are 14 residues in the CDR3. Trimming cost V 4 bases and J 3 bases; bases outside gene matches: 2. The germline V gene encodes CDR1 LGHDT and CDR2 YNNKEL (reference sequence). The CDR3 here is CASSRDSDTGELFF. The DNA of the CDR3 is TGTGCCAGCAGCCGGGACAGTGACACCGGGGAGCTGTTTTTT. The whole variable domain, filled in from reference TRBV3-1 and TRBJ2-2, reads DTAVSQTPKYLVTQMGNDKSIKCEQNLGHDTMYWYKQDSKKFLKIMFSYNNKELIINETVPNRFSPKSPDKAHLNLHINSLELGDSAVYFCASSRDSDTGELFFGEGSRLTVL.

There are many counts of this clonotype. The chain combines TRBV18 with TRBJ2-5; the D is unclear. The V gene's germline CDR1 is KGHSH and CDR2 LQKENI. This CDR3 has 14 amino acids. The V and J ends lost 2 bases and 1 base respectively, with 8 bases between them. The CDR3 loop reads CASSPSRVQETQYF. The CDR3 coding sequence is TGTGCCAGCTCACCAAGCCGGGTCCAAGAGACCCAGTACTTC. The whole variable domain, remainder taken from reference TRBV18 and TRBJ2-5, is NAGVMQNPRHLVRRRGQEARLRCSPMKGHSHVYWYRQLPEEGLKFMVYLQKENIIDESGMPKERFSAEFPKEGPSILRIQQVVRGDSAAYFCASSPSRVQETQYFGPGTRLLVL.

This clonotype was detected ten times or more. V gene TRBV11-1 combines with J gene TRBJ2-5; D remains unclear. Germline CDR1 reads SGHAT; CDR2 reads FQDESV (reference sequence). This CDR3 has 14 residues. Trimming took off 1 base at V and 0 bases at J, with 6 bases between the two ends. CDR3 DNA: TGTGCCAGCAGCTTAGAGCCAGACCAAGAGACCCAGTACTTC. It is translated as CASSLEPDQETQYF.

This clonotype was recorded many times. This chain uses TRBV6-5 with TRBJ2-7; 8 nucleotides line up with TRBD2. The V gene's germline CDR1 is MNHEY and CDR2 SVGAGI. The CDR3 is 13 residues long. V lost 7 bases to trimming and J lost 2 bases; unmatched junction nucleotides: 4. CDR3 sequence (DNA): TGTGCCAGCAAGGGCGGGAGGACCTACGAGCAGTACTTC. It encodes CASKGGRTYEQYF.

This clonotype has ten or more counts. The chain links TRBV9 to TRBJ1-1; D remains ambiguous. CDR1 SGDLS and CDR2 YYNGEE come from the germline V gene. The CDR3 is 13 amino acids. Trimming took 0 bases from V and 1 from J, leaving 4 bases between them. CDR3 loop: CASSVVRNTEAFF. As DNA, the CDR3 is TGTGCCAGCAGCGTAGTCAGGAACACTGAAGCTTTCTTT. The full variable domain, its missing parts supplied by reference TRBV9 and TRBJ1-1, is DSGVTQTPKHLITATGQRVTLRCSPRSGDLSVYWYQQSLDQGLQFLIQYYNGEERAKGNILERFSAQQFPDLHSELNLSSLELGDSALYFCASSVVRNTEAFFGQGTRLTVV.

This clonotype was found many times. The chain couples TRBV4-1 to TRBJ2-2; 12 bases align to TRBD2. CDR1 and CDR2 (germline): MGHRA, YSYEKL. The CDR3 runs to 17 residues. The V gene end was trimmed by 1 base and the J gene end by 3 bases; junction bases not matched to a gene: 3. CDR3 bases: TGCGCCAGCAGCCAAGGCCGACTAGCGGGAGACACCGGGGAGCTGTTTTTT. It is translated as CASSQGRLAGDTGELFF.

This clonotype was found many times. The rearrangement joins TRBV28 to TRBJ1-1; D gene uncertain. V lost 4 bases and J lost 0, with 6 bases in between. The CDR3 sequence is 13 residues long. Germline loops: CDR1 MDHEN, CDR2 SYDVKM. Here the CDR3 DNA reads TGTGCCAGCAGTTCACAAATGAACACTGAAGCTTTCTTT. It specifies CASSSQMNTEAFF.

At least ten counts were recorded for this clonotype. This sequence joins TRBV28 and TRBJ2-7; 7 nucleotides line up with TRBD2. The CDR3 runs to 14 residues. Trimming took 8 bases from V and 3 from J; bases not matched to a gene: 10. CDR1 is MDHEN, CDR2 SYDVKM, per germline. This CDR3 is CASSPRGEGYEQYF. The DNA of the CDR3 is TGTGCCAGCTCCCCTCGGGGGGAAGGCTACGAGCAGTACTTC.

This clonotype was seen at least ten times. The chain joins TRBV12-5 to TRBJ1-3; 8 positions match TRBD1. Germline V lookup: CDR1 LGHNT, CDR2 FRNRAP. V dropped 7 bases and J dropped 3; count of bases not matched to a gene: 8. The CDR3 spans 15 residues. The chain's CDR3 is CASVDDRGYGNTIYF. DNA of the CDR3: TGTGCTAGTGTAGACGACAGGGGATATGGAAACACCATATATTTT.

The table lists this clonotype with many counts. This sequence joins TRBV10-3 and TRBJ1-5; 7 bases match TRBD1. Trimming at V came to 5 bases and at J to 7 bases, leaving 8 bases not matched to a gene. The germline V gene has CDR1 ENHRY and CDR2 SYGVKD. CDR3 length: 14 residues. CDR3 sequence: CAISTTGAGQPQHF. CDR3 DNA: TGTGCCATCAGTACAACAGGGGCGGGCCAGCCCCAGCATTTT.

In its sample, this clonotype was seen many times. This chain joins TRBV4-1 and TRBJ1-5; no firm D call. Looked up from germline, CDR1 is MGHRA and CDR2 is YSYEKL. Trimming took 1 base from V and 5 from J, leaving 9 bases between them. The CDR3 sequence is 14 residues long. This CDR3 is CASSQVWGDQPQHF. CDR3 DNA: TGCGCCAGCAGCCAAGTTTGGGGAGATCAGCCCCAGCATTTT.

This clonotype has a count of ten or more. The chain recombines TRBV27 with TRBJ1-6; 7 bases align to TRBD1. The V segment lost 4 bases and the J segment 5 bases; nucleotides outside the gene matches: 5. CDR1 and CDR2 (germline): MNHEY, SMNVEV (reference sequence). This CDR3 comprises 15 residues. The DNA for the CDR3 is TGTGCCAGCAGTTACGACAGGGCAAATAATTCACCCCTCCACTTT. It yields the protein CASSYDRANNSPLHF.

This clonotype was recorded at least ten times. This chain uses TRBV27 with TRBJ1-1; D is possibly TRBD1 (5 bases). Germline values: CDR1 MNHEY, CDR2 SMNVEV (reference sequence). CDR3 length: 13 amino acids. The germline V and J ends were trimmed by 4 bases and 1 base, with 7 bases remaining between them. Written as DNA, the CDR3 is TGTGCCAGCAGTTGGGGGGGGAACACTGAAGCTTTCTTT. This translates into CASSWGGNTEAFF.

In its sample, this clonotype was seen many times. The V call is TRBV19, the J call TRBJ2-7, with a possible D match to TRBD1 (5 bases). Deletions cut 7 bases from V and 0 bases from J, with 10 bases between. The CDR3 is 13 amino acids. Per germline, CDR1 LNHDA and CDR2 SQIVND (reference sequence). CDR3 nucleotide sequence: TGTGCCAGTAATAAGGGGAACTCCTACGAGCAGTACTTC. Its protein product is CASNKGNSYEQYF.

This clonotype has at least ten counts. This chain uses TRBV6-5 with TRBJ2-7; 11 positions agree with TRBD2. Germline V gene lookup returns CDR1 MNHEY and CDR2 SVGAGI. The CDR3 length is 15 residues. Trimming removed 2 bases from V and 3 bases from J; junction bases left unmatched: 3. In DNA, the CDR3 is TGTGCCAGCAGTTACACTAGCGGGAGATTCTACGAGCAGTACTTC. Translating gives CASSYTSGRFYEQYF.

This clonotype was counted ten times or more. The genes are TRBV6-2 or TRBV6-3 and TRBJ1-1; TRBD1 aligns across 7 bases. Losses at the gene ends were 5 bases for V and 8 bases for J; bases not matched to a gene: 8. CDR3 length: 13 amino acids. Germline CDR1 and CDR2: MNHEY and SVGEGT. CDR3 DNA: TGTGCCAGCAGTATAGGACAGGATTGGGAAGCTTTCTTT. Protein sequence: CASSIGQDWEAFF.

This clonotype was observed at least ten times. The V call is TRBV2, the J call TRBJ1-2; D call uncertain. The V gene's germline CDR1 is SNHLY and CDR2 FYNNEI. V shed 3 bases and J shed 5 bases, with 7 bases lying between them. This CDR3 is built from 12 residues. The CDR3 here is CASSDSAYGYTF. Here the CDR3 DNA reads TGTGCCAGCAGTGATTCGGCTTATGGCTACACCTTC.

At least ten counts were recorded for this clonotype. The rearrangement links TRBV11-2 to TRBJ2-7, with D hard to call. Trimming removed 0 bases from V and 3 bases from J, with 9 bases in between. The length of the CDR3 is 14 residues. CDR1 is SGHAT, CDR2 FQNNGV, per germline. The CDR3 sequence: CASSLDRMSYEQYF. CDR3 coding DNA: TGTGCCAGCAGCTTAGATCGGATGAGCTACGAGCAGTACTTC.

The sample holds many counts of this clonotype. The chain couples TRBV2 to TRBJ1-6, with 7 bases matching TRBD1. This CDR3 is 17 amino acids long. J was trimmed by 0 bases and V by 1 base; bases with no gene match: 3. Germline CDR1 and CDR2: SNHLY and FYNNEI. For the CDR3, the DNA is TGTGCCAGCAGTGAAGATTCAGGGGGCTCCTATAATTCACCCCTCCACTTT. Translation gives CASSEDSGGSYNSPLHF.

This clonotype was counted ten times or more. This chain uses TRBV28 with TRBJ1-5; no clear D. Germline lookup yields CDR1 MDHEN and CDR2 SYDVKM. The CDR3 is 16 residues long. V lost 5 bases and J lost 4, with 18 bases in between. CDR3 region: CASSRRRVKGNQPQHF. The CDR3 nucleotides are TGTGCCAGCAGTCGACGAAGGGTGAAGGGTAATCAGCCCCAGCATTTT.

This clonotype was seen more than once but under ten times. The J gene is TRBJ2-2, the V gene TRBV28; 10 bases fit TRBD2. CDR1 and CDR2 (germline): MDHEN, SYDVKM. After removal of 5 bases from V and 3 bases from J, the junction contained 6 bases not matched to a gene. The CDR3 loop spans 16 amino acids. The CDR3 DNA is TGTGCCAGCAGTGTTATGGGACTAGCGTACACCGGGGAGCTGTTTTTT. It yields the protein CASSVMGLAYTGELFF. Using reference TRBV28 and TRBJ2-2 for the parts outside the CDR3, the full variable domain is DVKVTQSSRYLVKRTGEKVFLECVQDMDHENMFWYRQDPGLGLRLIYFSYDVKMKEKGDIPEGYSVSREKKERFSLILESASTNQTSMYLCASSVMGLAYTGELFFGEGSRLTVL.

This clonotype was observed at least ten times. The chain combines TRBV6-5 with TRBJ1-2; D gene unclear. There are 13 residues in the CDR3. CDR1 is MNHEY and CDR2 is SVGAGI in the germline V gene. Trimming shortened V by 2 bases and J by 10 bases, and 14 bases separated the two germline ends. Written as DNA, the CDR3 is TGTGCCAGCAGTTACACGCCGAACTGGGACTACACCTTC. As protein: CASSYTPNWDYTF.